These T cell receptor beta chains were read from a single sample in a study of T cells in localized non-small cell lung cancer. Some clones are missing from TCRdb's copy, which holds only in-frame ones; the method was immunoSEQ multiplex PCR. This table holds tens of thousands of clones, approximately 84% found once. The source was peripheral blood, collected before any cancer treatment. All receptors come from a female donor over 55 with stage I lung adenocarcinoma. The CDR3 runs from the conserved cysteine through the conserved F or W. The order of the fields is D gene, V gene, CDR3 length, J gene, clone size, CDR3 protein, CDR3 DNA. D genes are given only for firm matches. The size of a clone is reported for some rows only, either as once, few or many, or as a class for expanded clones.

>.|TRBV6-5|14|TRBJ1-5|.
CASRIGGSNQPQHF
TGTGCCAGCAGGATCGGGGGTAGCAATCAGCCCCAGCATTTT
>.|TRBV5-1|15|TRBJ2-1|.
CASSLDEWGRAEQFF
TGCGCCAGCAGCTTGGATGAGTGGGGGCGGGCTGAGCAGTTCTTC
>.|TRBV6-1|13|TRBJ1-5|few
CASSEVYNQPQHF
TGTGCCAGCAGTGAAGTGTACAATCAGCCCCAGCATTTT
>.|TRBV6-1|14|TRBJ2-7|.
CASSDRLGPYEQYF
TGTGCCAGCAGTGACCGATTGGGGCCCTACGAGCAGTACTTC
>.|TRBV2|13|TRBJ2-1|.
CATSPGSDNEQFF
TGTGCCACCTCCCCCGGGAGCGACAATGAGCAGTTCTTC
>TRBD1|TRBV28|12|TRBJ1-1|.
CASTNLGQGAFF
TGTGCCAGCACCAACCTCGGACAGGGGGCTTTCTTT
>.|TRBV19|17|TRBJ2-6|once
CASSIVYTSSGANVLTF
TGTGCCAGTAGTATAGTTTACACTAGCTCTGGGGCCAACGTCCTGACTTTC
>.|TRBV18|15|TRBJ1-4|.
CASSPSSSTNEKLFF
TGTGCCAGCTCACCAAGTTCTTCAACTAATGAAAAACTGTTTTTT
>.|TRBV5-8|13|TRBJ1-2|few
CASSPQGTYGYTF
TGTGCCAGCAGCCCCCAGGGGACCTATGGCTACACCTTC
>.|TRBV10-2|11|TRBJ1-1|.
CASSGGFEAFF
TGCGCCAGCAGTGGGGGATTTGAAGCTTTCTTT
>.|TRBV6-1|14|TRBJ1-2|.
CASSSQTERSGYTF
TGTGCCAGCAGTAGCCAAACAGAGCGCTCTGGCTACACCTTC
>.|TRBV2|13|TRBJ1-1|few
CASRTDGNTEAFF
TGTGCCAGCCGAACAGATGGGAACACTGAAGCTTTCTTT
>.|TRBV19|16|TRBJ1-5|.
CASSIPLGQGGQPQHF
TGTGCCAGTAGTATCCCGCTAGGGCAGGGTGGTCAGCCCCAGCATTTT
>TRBD1|TRBV11-3|15|TRBJ1-3|.
CASSSRTGEGNTIYF
TGTGCCAGCAGCTCCCGGACAGGAGAAGGAAACACCATATATTTT
>.|TRBV25-1|16|TRBJ1-1|.
CASSEFGGGGNTEAFF
TGTGCCAGCAGTGAATTCGGGGGGGGCGGTAACACTGAAGCTTTCTTT
>.|TRBV7-9|15|TRBJ1-5|.
CASSPNGRGPGPQHF
TGTGCCAGCAGCCCCAACGGGCGGGGGCCCGGGCCCCAGCATTTT
>.|TRBV19|15|TRBJ1-5|.
CASSPRVRTNQPQHF
TGTGCCAGTAGTCCCCGGGTCAGGACCAATCAGCCCCAGCATTTT
>.|TRBV27|14|TRBJ1-2|.
CASSQTGRNYGYTF
TGTGCCAGCAGCCAGACGGGGAGAAACTATGGCTACACCTTC
>TRBD2|TRBV4-1|16|TRBJ2-3|.
CASSQALGLAGDTQYF
TGCGCCAGCAGCCAAGCGCTGGGACTAGCGGGAGATACGCAGTATTTT
>TRBD1|TRBV19|13|TRBJ2-7|.
CASSRTGTYEQYF
TGTGCCAGTAGCCGGACAGGTACTTACGAGCAGTACTTC
>TRBD2|TRBV6-1|12|TRBJ2-1|.
CASSGPIAGGFF
TGTGCCAGCAGTGGACCTATAGCGGGAGGGTTCTTC
>.|TRBV2|16|TRBJ1-4|.
CASRTEGGGNREKLFF
TGTGCCAGCAGGACTGAAGGGGGTGGTAACAGGGAAAAACTGTTTTTT
>.|TRBV5-1|17|TRBJ2-2|once
CASSLEYQGANTGELFF
TGCGCCAGCAGCTTGGAGTACCAGGGAGCGAACACCGGGGAGCTGTTTTTT
>.|TRBV29-1|17|TRBJ2-1|.
CSVGLELGGSSYNEQFF
TGCAGCGTTGGGCTGGAGTTAGGTGGTAGCTCCTACAATGAGCAGTTCTTC
>TRBD1|TRBV7-9|15|TRBJ1-5|.
CASSPDGGGHQPQHF
TGTGCCAGCAGCCCCGACGGAGGGGGCCATCAGCCCCAGCATTTT
>.|TRBV5-6|13|TRBJ1-1|once
CASSYWGKTEAFF
TGTGCCAGCAGCTATTGGGGGAAAACTGAAGCTTTCTTT
>.|TRBV6-6|13|TRBJ1-2|.
CASIKHPNYGYTF
TGTGCCAGCATTAAACACCCGAACTATGGCTACACCTTC
>.|TRBV5-1|16|TRBJ2-1|.
CASSPGHMSSYNEQFF
TGCGCCAGCAGCCCTGGACATATGAGCTCCTACAATGAGCAGTTCTTC
>.|TRBV11-2|18|TRBJ1-3|few
CASSLGASRALPGNTIYF
TGTGCCAGCAGCCTAGGGGCCTCCCGGGCCCTGCCTGGAAACACCATATATTTT